The next 14 T cell receptor beta chains were all read from a single sample in a study of T-cell memory formation after mild COVID-19. TCRdb reprocessed the 5' RACE reads with MiXCR, giving one entry per CDR3 protein. The data contain about 180,000 distinct CDR3 sequences, around 18% of them singletons. Material: PBMCs or a T cell subset sorted from them (not recorded which). These receptors were obtained from a man between 18 and 35 years old who had mild COVID-19 (a few samples of this study predate the infection). Cell type and time point are not known.

This clonotype was observed a handful of times. The V gene is TRBV14, the J gene TRBJ1-2; 7 nucleotides line up with TRBD1. Germline trimming cut 4 bases from V and 4 bases from J; bases unmatched to any gene: 3. Germline V CDR1 and CDR2: SGHDN, FVKESK. The CDR3 spans 13 residues. CDR3 in DNA: TGTGCCAGCAGCCGGGACAGATCCTATGGCTACACCTTC. Translating gives CASSRDRSYGYTF.

CDR3: CASRRQGSGETQYF. The CDR3 DNA follows: TGTGCCAGCCGTAGACAGGGGTCGGGAGAGACCCAGTACTTC. The rearrangement joins TRBV7-2 to TRBJ2-5, with TRBD1 matching 8 bases. Germline V CDR1 and CDR2: SGHTA, FQGNSA. V shed 8 bases, J shed 4 bases, and the junction held 9 bases outside the gene matches. The CDR3 runs to 14 residues.

This clonotype was detected once. This chain uses TRBV2 with TRBJ2-2; 9 bases match TRBD1. The germline V gene has CDR1 SNHLY and CDR2 FYNNEI. The J segment lost 4 bases and the V segment lost 6 bases, leaving 15 bases of the junction unmatched. The CDR3 loop spans 18 amino acids. The CDR3 bases are TGTGCCAGCAGAGGCTTTCACAGGGGGCGATCCACCACCGGGGAGCTGTTTTTT. Translation gives CASRGFHRGRSTTGELFF. The entire variable domain, with the rest obtained from reference TRBV2 and TRBJ2-2, is as follows: EPEVTQTPSHQVTQMGQEVILRCVPISNHLYFYWYRQILGQKVEFLVSFYNNEISEKSEIFDDQFSVERPDGSNFTLKIRSTKLEDSAMYFCASRGFHRGRSTTGELFFGEGSRLTVL.

This clonotype was observed a few times. The genes are TRBV7-2 and TRBJ2-2; TRBD2 agrees at 7 bases. CDR1 is SGHTA, CDR2 FQGNSA, per germline. The CDR3 spans 17 residues. V trimming: 3 bases; J trimming: 6 bases; junction bases outside the gene matches: 13. The CDR3 DNA follows: TGTGCCAGCAGCTTGACCTCGGGGACGGCGGGGGCCGGGGAGCTGTTTTTT. It yields the protein CASSLTSGTAGAGELFF.

At least ten counts were recorded for this clonotype. The chain is built from TRBV5-4 and TRBJ2-3; D might be TRBD1 (5 bases). V was pared by 4 bases and J by 4 bases, with 16 bases between. Germline-derived CDR1 and CDR2 are SGHNT and YYREEE (reference sequence). The CDR3 totals 15 residues. CDR3 DNA sequence: TGTGCCAGCAGCACCCCAGGGTGGCGGTCAGATACGCAGTATTTT. The encoded protein is CASSTPGWRSDTQYF.

This sequence joins TRBV24-1 and TRBJ1-2; TRBD1 matches 7 bases. Germline lookup yields CDR1 KGHDR and CDR2 SFDVKD. After removal of 4 bases from V and 4 bases from J, the junction contained 5 bases not matched to a gene. The CDR3 contains 14 residues. DNA of the CDR3: TGTGCCACCAGTGACGCGGGACAGCTCTATGGCTACACCTTC. Amino acids: CATSDAGQLYGYTF.

The chain has TRBV12-3 or TRBV12-4 and TRBJ2-1; D possibly corresponds to TRBD1 (6 bases). CDR3 length: 14 residues. The V end was cut by 4 bases, the J end by 7 bases, with 14 bases between. CDR3 sequence reads: CASSSMGARNEQFF. The CDR3 DNA reads TGTGCCAGCAGTTCAATGGGGGCGAGGAATGAGCAGTTCTTC.

This clonotype has only a few counts. The chain uses TRBV6-2 or TRBV6-3 and TRBJ2-7, with TRBD2 matching 8 bases. Germline assignment: CDR1 MNHEY and CDR2 SVGEGT. V dropped 5 bases and J dropped 8; count of bases not matched to a gene: 5. CDR3 size: 12 residues. CDR3 in amino acids: CASSRREGKQYV. CDR3 sequence (DNA): TGTGCCAGCAGTCGTCGGGAGGGGAAGCAGTACGTC.

This clonotype was observed a handful of times. The rearrangement joins TRBV4-3 to TRBJ1-1; a weak D match, TRBD1 (6 bases). Germline CDR1 LGHNA, CDR2 YSLEER. The CDR3 loop spans 13 amino acids. Trimming pared 5 bases from V and 2 bases from J, leaving 9 bases between. The DNA of the CDR3 is TGCGCCAGCAGCGGACAGATAAACACTGAAGCTTTCTTT. Translated: CASSGQINTEAFF.

This clonotype was observed a handful of times. The chain has TRBV20-1 and TRBJ1-2; weak D call: TRBD1 (5 bases). Germline V CDR1 and CDR2: DFQATT, SNEGSKA (reference sequence). V lost 4 bases, J lost 8 bases, and 14 bases lay in between. The CDR3 spans 12 residues. This chain's CDR3 is CSAIWGDRGYTF. DNA of the CDR3: TGCAGTGCTATTTGGGGGGATAGGGGCTACACCTTC.

This clonotype was observed a handful of times. The CDR3 DNA is TGTGCCAGCAGACAAGACATCCCGAATGGCTACACCTTC. Amino acid sequence: CASRQDIPNGYTF. The chain joins TRBV6-6 to TRBJ1-2, with D unresolved. Germline V gives CDR1 MNHNY, CDR2 SVGAGI (reference sequence). The CDR3 totals 13 residues. Trimming removed 6 bases at V and 6 bases at J, with 14 bases between.

This chain uses TRBV18 with TRBJ2-7; D possibly corresponds to TRBD1 (5 bases). The CDR3 covers 13 residues. The germline V and J ends were trimmed by 0 bases and 6 bases, with 9 bases remaining between them. The germline V gene encodes CDR1 KGHSH and CDR2 LQKENI. CDR3 loop: CASSPPGQGEQYV. For the CDR3, the DNA is TGTGCCAGCTCACCACCAGGTCAGGGCGAGCAGTACGTC.

In its sample, this clonotype was seen a few times. The rearrangement links TRBV20-1 to TRBJ2-1; D is uncertain. With 3 bases removed from V and 9 bases from J, the gap between germline ends came to 15 bases. Germline V gene lookup returns CDR1 DFQATT and CDR2 SNEGSKA (reference sequence). The length of the CDR3 is 13 residues. The chain's CDR3 is CSASLLGFGEQFF. In DNA, the CDR3 is TGCAGTGCTAGTCTGTTAGGTTTCGGTGAGCAGTTCTTC.

This clonotype was observed a handful of times. The chain recombines TRBV28 with TRBJ1-2, with 10 bases that match TRBD1. The CDR3 is 14 residues long. With V trimmed by 4 bases and J by 8 bases, 7 bases remained unmatched. Germline V lookup: CDR1 MDHEN, CDR2 SYDVKM. The DNA for the CDR3 is TGTGCCAGCAGTTCGGGACAGGGGTTCGGGGGCTACACCTTC. Its protein product is CASSSGQGFGGYTF.